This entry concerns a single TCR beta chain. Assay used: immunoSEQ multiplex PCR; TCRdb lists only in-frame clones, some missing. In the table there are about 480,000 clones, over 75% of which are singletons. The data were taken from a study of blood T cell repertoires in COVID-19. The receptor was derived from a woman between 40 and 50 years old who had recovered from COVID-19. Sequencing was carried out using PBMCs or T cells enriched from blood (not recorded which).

The CDR3 spells CASSHMRGRGQMTGELFF. DNA of the CDR3: TGTGCCAGCAGTCACATGAGGGGGAGGGGCCAGATGACCGGGGAGCTGTTTTTT. This chain connects TRBV25-1 to TRBJ2-2, with D possibly being TRBD2 (7 bases). V was pared by 5 bases and J by 5 bases, with 24 bases between. Germline CDR1 is MGHDK and CDR2 is SYGVNS. This CDR3 region has 18 residues.